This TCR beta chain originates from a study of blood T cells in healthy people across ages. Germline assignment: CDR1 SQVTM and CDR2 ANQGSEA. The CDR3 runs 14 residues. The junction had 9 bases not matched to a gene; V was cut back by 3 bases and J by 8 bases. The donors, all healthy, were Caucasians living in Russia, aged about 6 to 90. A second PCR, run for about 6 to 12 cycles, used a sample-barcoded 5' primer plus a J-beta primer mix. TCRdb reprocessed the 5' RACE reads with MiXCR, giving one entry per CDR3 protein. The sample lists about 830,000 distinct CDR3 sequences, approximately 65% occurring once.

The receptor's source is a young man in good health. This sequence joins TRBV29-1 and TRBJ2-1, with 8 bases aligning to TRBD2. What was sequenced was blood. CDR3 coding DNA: TGCAGCGTTGAGAGGGGCAGCGGGGGCGATGAGCAGTTCTTC. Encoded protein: CSVERGSGGDEQFF.